One and the same sample provided the 24 T cell receptor beta chains below, sequenced in a study of identifying expanded T cells in peripheral blood. Data came from immunoSEQ multiplex PCR; TCRdb stores just in-frame clones and leaves some out. The sample contains some 93,000 clones, 88% of which appear only once. Sequences were obtained from blood. The receptors shown here come from a person aged 18 to 75 in good health.

The chain has TRBV11-2 and TRBJ2-7; D might be TRBD1 (5 bases). V lost 2 bases and J lost 1, with 9 bases in between. This CDR3 spans 14 amino acids. CDR1 SGHAT and CDR2 FQNNGV come from the germline V gene. The CDR3 loop is CASSLTQGSYEQYF. Here the CDR3 DNA reads TGTGCCAGCAGCTTAACGCAGGGATCCTACGAGCAGTACTTC.

The genes are TRBV6-1 and TRBJ2-2; D is ambiguous. The CDR3 length is 14 residues. Per germline, CDR1 MNHNS and CDR2 SASEGT. The V end was cut by 2 bases, the J end by 4 bases, with 8 bases between. The chain's CDR3 is CASSELQVTGELFF. The CDR3 region has the DNA TGTGCCAGCAGTGAACTTCAGGTCACCGGGGAGCTGTTTTTT.

The rearrangement uses TRBV6-5 and TRBJ2-2; 9 bases are shared with TRBD2. This CDR3 region has 15 residues. V shed 4 bases, J shed 8 bases, and the junction held 8 bases outside the gene matches. The germline CDR1 and CDR2 sequences are MNHEY and SVGAGI. The CDR3 spells CASSWAGGPSGELFF. DNA for the CDR3: TGTGCCAGCAGTTGGGCGGGAGGGCCATCTGGGGAGCTGTTTTTT.

J is TRBJ2-3 and V is TRBV6-4; TRBD2 agrees at 7 bases. Trimming removed 3 bases from V and 4 bases from J; junction bases left unmatched: 10. The CDR3 has 16 residues. Germline V lookup: CDR1 MRHNA, CDR2 SNTAGT. DNA of the CDR3: TGTGCCAGCAGTGAAAGCACGGGACTATCGCCAGATACGCAGTATTTT. It specifies CASSESTGLSPDTQYF.

This chain connects TRBV4-3 to TRBJ2-7; D is unclear. The CDR3 sequence is 15 residues long. CDR1 and CDR2 (germline): LGHNA, YSLEER. Trimming shortened V by 0 bases and J by 3 bases, and 12 bases separated the two germline ends. The CDR3 DNA sequence: TGCGCCAGCAGCCAAGATTTGGGCGAGCTCTACGAGCAGTACTTC. Encoded protein: CASSQDLGELYEQYF.

The chain is built from TRBV29-1 and TRBJ2-3; tentatively, D is TRBD2 (5 bases). The ends were cut back, 5 bases at V and 0 bases at J, with 9 bases in the middle. The CDR3 contains 13 residues. Germline loops: CDR1 SQVTM, CDR2 ANQGSEA. The CDR3 here is CSVLGDSTDTQYF. The CDR3 nucleotides are TGCAGCGTTCTCGGGGATAGCACAGATACGCAGTATTTT.

The gene calls are TRBV19 and TRBJ1-2, with 7 bases fitting TRBD1. This CDR3 contains 14 residues. The germline V gene encodes CDR1 LNHDA and CDR2 SQIVND (reference sequence). V lost 5 bases, J lost 4 bases, and 7 bases stayed unmatched. CDR3: CASSDTTGIYGYTF. The CDR3 nucleotides are TGTGCCAGTAGTGACACGACAGGGATCTATGGCTACACCTTC.

The chain couples TRBV30 to TRBJ1-2; possibly TRBD1 for D (5 bases). Trimming pared 3 bases from V and 8 bases from J, leaving 13 bases between. Germline loops: CDR1 GTSNPN, CDR2 SVGIG (reference sequence). The CDR3 loop spans 12 amino acids. In DNA form, the CDR3 reads TGTGCCTGGAGCGTCGGGGGGATGGGCTACACCTTC. Encoded protein: CAWSVGGMGYTF. Drawing the rest from reference TRBV30 and TRBJ1-2, the complete variable domain is SQTIHQWPATLVQPVGSPLSLECTVEGTSNPNLYWYRQAAGRGLQLLFYSVGIGQISSEVPQNLSASRPQDRQFILSSKKLLLSDSGFYLCAWSVGGMGYTFGSGTRLTVV.

J is TRBJ1-2 and V is TRBV19; the D gene is possibly TRBD1 (5 bases). This CDR3 comprises 13 residues. Trimming removed 2 bases at V and 6 bases at J, with 10 bases between. Germline CDR1 is LNHDA and CDR2 is SQIVND (reference sequence). The DNA for the CDR3 is TGTGCCAGTAGTATACCGGACAATCATGGCTACACCTTC. It yields the protein CASSIPDNHGYTF.

The V call is TRBV6-5, the J call TRBJ2-3; the D gene is possibly TRBD2 (5 bases). This CDR3 has 16 residues. V was clipped by 3 bases and J by 0 bases, with 13 bases between them. CDR1 is MNHEY, CDR2 SVGAGI, per germline. The CDR3 sequence is CASSYATGSSTDTQYF. The CDR3 DNA sequence: TGTGCCAGCAGTTATGCGACGGGGAGTAGCACAGATACGCAGTATTTT.

This chain uses TRBV6-1 with TRBJ1-4, with D possibly matching TRBD1 (5 bases). Germline CDR1 and CDR2: MNHNS and SASEGT. Trimming stripped 6 bases from V and 6 bases from J, with 17 bases between. This CDR3 comprises 15 residues. CDR3 region: CASRAGFASDEKLFF. In DNA, the CDR3 is TGTGCCAGCAGGGCAGGGTTTGCGTCAGATGAAAAACTGTTTTTT.

The chain combines TRBV5-1 with TRBJ2-1; 8 positions agree with TRBD1. Germline CDR1 is SGHRS and CDR2 is YFSETQ. The V gene end was trimmed by 4 bases and the J gene end by 4 bases; junction bases not matched to a gene: 10. This CDR3 region has 16 residues. The CDR3 region is CASSLLTGEAYNEQFF. DNA for the CDR3: TGCGCCAGCAGCCTGCTGACAGGGGAAGCATACAATGAGCAGTTCTTC.

The chain joins TRBV14 to TRBJ2-2, with D perhaps matching TRBD2 (6 bases). The CDR3 has 15 residues. Trimming cost V 1 base and J 0 bases, with 6 bases left between them. Germline V CDR1 and CDR2: SGHDN, FVKESK. In DNA, the CDR3 is TGTGCCAGCAGCCAAGGCGGGACGAACACCGGGGAGCTGTTTTTT. Translation gives CASSQGGTNTGELFF. Variable domain in full (rest from reference TRBV14 and TRBJ2-2): EAGVTQFPSHSVIEKGQTVTLRCDPISGHDNLYWYRRVMGKEIKFLLHFVKESKQDESGMPNNRFLAERTGGTYSTLKVQPAELEDSGVYFCASSQGGTNTGELFFGEGSRLTVL.

The CDR3 nucleotides read TGTGCCAGCAGCTTATCCTGGACGGGAGACAATGAGCAGTTCTTC. It translates to CASSLSWTGDNEQFF. This chain links TRBV7-2 with TRBJ2-1; D is perhaps TRBD2 (6 bases). Trimming left V 2 bases short and J 5 bases short, with 13 bases between. This CDR3 region has 15 residues. Germline V gene data show CDR1 as SGHTA and CDR2 as FQGNSA.

The J gene is TRBJ1-2, the V gene TRBV2; maybe TRBD1 (5 bases). CDR3 length equals 14 residues. Germline-derived CDR1 and CDR2 are SNHLY and FYNNEI. Trimming pared 6 bases from V and 3 bases from J, leaving 14 bases between. The CDR3 DNA reads TGTGCCAGCAGGCGGGACCTTCAAGACTATGGCTACACCTTC. Its translation: CASRRDLQDYGYTF.

Only a few counts were recorded for this clone. V and J are TRBV7-2 and TRBJ1-1; perhaps TRBD1 as D (5 bases). CDR1 and CDR2 (germline): SGHTA, FQGNSA. The CDR3 has 15 residues. Trimming left V 3 bases short and J 0 bases short, with 11 bases between. The chain's CDR3 is CASSLAGPMNTEAFF. The CDR3 DNA is TGTGCCAGCAGCTTGGCAGGGCCCATGAACACTGAAGCTTTCTTT.

The chain carries TRBV19 and TRBJ2-7, with 7 bases fitting TRBD2. The CDR3 runs to 13 residues. CDR1 LNHDA and CDR2 SQIVND come from the germline V gene (reference sequence). Trimming cost V 7 bases and J 2 bases; bases outside gene matches: 5. In DNA, the CDR3 is TGTGCCAGTACCGCGGCGGGGGCCTACGAGCAGTACTTC. The encoded protein is CASTAAGAYEQYF.

The count of this clone is one. The rearrangement uses TRBV11-3 and TRBJ2-1, with D possibly being TRBD2 (5 bases). With 10 bases removed from V and 5 bases from J, the gap between germline ends came to 15 bases. Looked up from germline, CDR1 is SGHNT and CDR2 is YENEEA. The CDR3 is 13 amino acids. CDR3 sequence reads: CATEGSQNNEQFF. In DNA form, the CDR3 reads TGTGCCACCGAGGGTAGCCAGAACAATGAGCAGTTCTTC.

The rearrangement links TRBV11-3 to TRBJ2-7, with 8 bases lining up with TRBD1. The germline V gene has CDR1 SGHNT and CDR2 YENEEA. The CDR3 runs 16 residues. V was pared by 2 bases and J by 4 bases, with 10 bases of the junction left unmatched. CDR3 in amino acids: CASSLYQRQGSYEQYF. The CDR3 DNA follows: TGTGCCAGCAGCTTATACCAGCGACAGGGGTCGTACGAGCAGTACTTC.

This clone was seen more than once but under ten times. CDR3: CASSQEGTAYNEQFF. CDR3 coding DNA: TGCGCCAGCAGCCAGGAGGGGACGGCATACAATGAGCAGTTCTTC. This chain connects TRBV5-1 to TRBJ2-1; D perhaps matches TRBD2 (6 bases). Germline CDR1 is SGHRS and CDR2 is YFSETQ. This CDR3 has 15 amino acids. Trimming pared 4 bases from V and 4 bases from J, leaving 15 bases between.

This chain links TRBV19 with TRBJ2-5, with a weak D call TRBD1 (8 bases). In germline, CDR1 is LNHDA, CDR2 SQIVND (reference sequence). Trimming pared 3 bases from V and 5 bases from J, leaving 16 bases between. The CDR3 is 15 residues long. In nucleotides, the CDR3 is TGTGCCAGTAGTATCGGACAGGGAGGGCTGGAGACCCAGTACTTC. Residues: CASSIGQGGLETQYF.

This chain uses TRBV18 with TRBJ1-1; D remains ambiguous. Deletions cut 6 bases from V and 3 bases from J, with 14 bases between. Germline V CDR1 and CDR2: KGHSH, LQKENI. This CDR3 region has 14 residues. CDR3 residues: CASSRHVLDTEAFF. The CDR3 coding sequence is TGTGCCAGCTCGCGACACGTACTTGACACTGAAGCTTTCTTT.

The rearrangement joins TRBV11-1 to TRBJ2-2; 10 bases are a match to TRBD2. The CDR3 spans 15 residues. Trimming took 4 bases from V and 1 from J; bases not matched to a gene: 0. Germline lookup yields CDR1 SGHAT and CDR2 FQDESV (reference sequence). The CDR3, as DNA: TGTGCCAGCAGCTGGACTAGCGGGAACACCGGGGAGCTGTTTTTT. Its translation: CASSWTSGNTGELFF. Based on the CDR3 plus reference TRBV11-1 and TRBJ2-2, the full variable domain is EAEVAQSPRYKITEKSQAVAFWCDPISGHATLYWYRQILGQGPELLVQFQDESVVDDSQLPKDRFSAERLKGVDSTLKIQPAELGDSAMYLCASSWTSGNTGELFFGEGSRLTVL.

In DNA form, the CDR3 reads TGCAGCGTTGAGTGTGACAGGGGTCCCGGTGAGTTCTTC. Protein: CSVECDRGPGEFF. The chain links TRBV29-1 to TRBJ2-1; 8 positions match TRBD1. This CDR3 is 13 amino acids long. Germline lookup yields CDR1 SQVTM and CDR2 ANQGSEA. Losses at the gene ends were 3 bases for V and 14 bases for J; bases not matched to a gene: 12.